The clone carrying this TCR beta chain was detected only once. The target antigen is unknown. The data are from a study of cytomegalovirus exposure and HLA in healthy donors. Study conclusions and caveats: It is likely that the observed cluster of highly shared sequence variants was a sequencing artifact. According to reports, the classifier identified cytomegalovirus status with high specificity and sensitivity. Most TCR sequences were seen very rarely across donors, but some public TCRs occurred in many. Prior analysis indicated that the majority of TCR beta V segments exhibited productivity approximately 90% or approximately 30% of the time.

V was trimmed by 5 bases and J by 2 bases, leaving 16 bases between them. Per the germline V gene, CDR1 is MDHEN and CDR2 is SYDVKM. The CDR3 totals 15 residues. Primers: 60 Vbeta forward and 13 Jbeta reverse. Sequenced by immunoSEQ multiplex PCR; TCRdb stores in-frame clones only, minus some. The table records some 110,000 clones, about 81% of them present only once. The origin of this receptor is a man younger than 40 in good health and CMV-seronegative. Material for sequencing was PBMCs. The J gene is TRBJ2-7, the V gene TRBV28, with TRBD1 as a possible D gene (6 bases). CDR3 bases: TGTGCCAGCAGTCATTCGGACAGCCCACCCTACGAGCAGTACTTC. Protein product: CASSHSDSPPYEQYF.